This T cell receptor (beta chain) was profiled in a study of T cell responses to AZD1222 COVID-19 vaccine. A note on this clone: The antigen remains unidentified.

Germline V lookup: CDR1 SGHRS, CDR2 YFSETQ. The CDR3 length is 16 residues. Trimming removed 4 bases from V and 0 bases from J; junction bases left unmatched: 5. Sequencing was performed with immunoSEQ multiplex PCR; in TCRdb, only in-frame clones are kept and a portion is missing. The table records 110,000 to 150,000 clones, approximately 91% of them present only once. Study-level results: After two AZD1222 doses, spike-specific TCR breadth and depth rose versus day 0. The donor cohort was predominantly white British with a female majority, and clonal diversity may have been underestimated.

Second-dose recipients at about 4 or about 12 weeks were treated as one pooled group. The sample here was peripheral blood, taken 28 days after the second AZD1222 dose. The source is an adult who received the AZD1222 COVID-19 vaccine. The rearrangement links TRBV5-1 to TRBJ1-4, with 8 bases identical to TRBD1. CDR3 loop: CASSRLQGATNEKLFF. The CDR3 nucleotides are TGCGCCAGCAGCAGGCTACAGGGGGCAACTAATGAAAAACTGTTTTTT. The entire variable domain, with the rest obtained from reference TRBV5-1 and TRBJ1-4, is as follows: KAGVTQTPRYLIKTRGQQVTLSCSPISGHRSVSWYQQTPGQGLQFLFEYFSETQRNKGNFPGRFSGRQFSNSRSEMNVSTLELGDSALYLCASSRLQGATNEKLFFGSGTQLSVL.